This is a list of T cell receptor beta chains from one sample in a study of beta chain features in type 1 diabetes. Repertoires were generated with immunoSEQ multiplex PCR, while TCRdb's copy carries only in-frame clones and drops some. Of 350,000 to 400,000 clones detected, 10% to 15% appear once; the ten largest clones hold about 0.01%. Sequenced: naive CD4+ T cells from blood. The receptor source for this set is a woman under 30 with type 1 diabetes. Both conserved end residues are part of each CDR3. A D gene is named only where the DNA matches it firmly. The size entry is marked missing in some rows and otherwise reads once, few, many or a size class.

v_call: TRBV9; j_call: TRBJ2-5; d_call: -; clone_size: few; cdr3_nt: TGTGCCAGCAGCATAACAGGGTCTGGGACCCAGTACTTC; cdr3_aa: CASSITGSGTQYF
v_call: TRBV28; j_call: TRBJ1-1; d_call: -; clone_size: few; cdr3_nt: TGTGCCAGCACCCTGACGGGGGTGACTGAAGCTTTCTTT; cdr3_aa: CASTLTGVTEAFF
v_call: TRBV9; j_call: TRBJ2-2; d_call: -; clone_size: -; cdr3_nt: TGTGCCAGCAGCGTAGTGATCGGGTCCAACACCGGGGAGCTGTTTTTT; cdr3_aa: CASSVVIGSNTGELFF
v_call: TRBV28; j_call: TRBJ2-6; d_call: TRBD1; clone_size: -; cdr3_nt: TGTGCCAGCAGCAGGGGACAGGGAATAGTAGGGGCCAACGTCCTGACTTTC; cdr3_aa: CASSRGQGIVGANVLTF
v_call: TRBV23-1; j_call: TRBJ1-5; d_call: -; clone_size: -; cdr3_nt: TGCGCCAGCAGTCAGCCTACAGAAGGGGCAAGGCCCCAGCATTTT; cdr3_aa: CASSQPTEGARPQHF
v_call: TRBV6-4; j_call: TRBJ1-2; d_call: TRBD1; clone_size: -; cdr3_nt: TGTGCCAGCAGTCCCGGACAGGGATCATTCTATGGCTACACCTTC; cdr3_aa: CASSPGQGSFYGYTF
v_call: TRBV19; j_call: TRBJ1-1; d_call: -; clone_size: -; cdr3_nt: TGTGCCAGTAGTATTTCTCGACTGCAATACACTGAAGCTTTCTTT; cdr3_aa: CASSISRLQYTEAFF
v_call: TRBV14; j_call: TRBJ1-1; d_call: -; clone_size: -; cdr3_nt: TGTGCCAGCAGCCTATTCTTCGCGACTGAAGCTTTCTTT; cdr3_aa: CASSLFFATEAFF
v_call: TRBV30; j_call: TRBJ1-1; d_call: -; clone_size: few; cdr3_nt: TGTGCCTGGAGTAACCCTTGGACATCAGAAGCTTTCTTT; cdr3_aa: CAWSNPWTSEAFF
v_call: TRBV30; j_call: TRBJ2-1; d_call: TRBD2; clone_size: -; cdr3_nt: TGTGCCTGGAGTGTACCCAGGGGACTAGCGGGAAATGAGCAGTTCTTC; cdr3_aa: CAWSVPRGLAGNEQFF
v_call: TRBV5-4; j_call: TRBJ2-3; d_call: -; clone_size: few; cdr3_nt: TGTGCCAGCAGCTTGGACTACACTAGCACAGATACGCAGTATTTT; cdr3_aa: CASSLDYTSTDTQYF
v_call: TRBV7-8; j_call: TRBJ2-2; d_call: -; clone_size: -; cdr3_nt: TGTGCCAGCAGCCCCGGCAGGGCGGGGACCGGGGAGCTGTTTTTT; cdr3_aa: CASSPGRAGTGELFF
v_call: TRBV2; j_call: TRBJ2-1; d_call: TRBD2; clone_size: -; cdr3_nt: TGTGCCAGCAGTGAAGGCGGGGGGGCGTACAATGAGCAGTTCTTC; cdr3_aa: CASSEGGGAYNEQFF
v_call: TRBV5-1; j_call: TRBJ2-5; d_call: -; clone_size: -; cdr3_nt: TGCGCCAGCAGCGCCCGACTACCCCAAGAGACCCAGTACTTC; cdr3_aa: CASSARLPQETQYF
v_call: TRBV7-3; j_call: TRBJ2-2; d_call: TRBD1; clone_size: once; cdr3_nt: TGTGCCAGCAGCGCTGGGACAGGGTGGGACACCGGGGAGCTGTTTTTT; cdr3_aa: CASSAGTGWDTGELFF
v_call: TRBV2; j_call: TRBJ2-3; d_call: TRBD2; clone_size: few; cdr3_nt: TGTGCCAGCAGTGCCCCCAGACTAGCGGAGACAGATACGCAGTATTTT; cdr3_aa: CASSAPRLAETDTQYF
v_call: TRBV5-1; j_call: TRBJ2-7; d_call: -; clone_size: -; cdr3_nt: TGCGCCAGCAGCCTGAAGGCGGGGAACTCCTACGAGCAGTACTTC; cdr3_aa: CASSLKAGNSYEQYF
v_call: TRBV30; j_call: TRBJ2-7; d_call: TRBD1; clone_size: few; cdr3_nt: TGTGCCTGGATGGGACAGAACTACGAGCAGTACTTC; cdr3_aa: CAWMGQNYEQYF
v_call: TRBV29-1; j_call: TRBJ2-5; d_call: -; clone_size: few; cdr3_nt: TGCAGCGTTGTTAGCAGCGCGGGGGAGACCCAGTACTTC; cdr3_aa: CSVVSSAGETQYF
v_call: TRBV30; j_call: TRBJ1-1; d_call: -; clone_size: few; cdr3_nt: TGTGCCAGGACTAGGGGTTTGGGCACTGAAGCTTTCTTT; cdr3_aa: CARTRGLGTEAFF
v_call: TRBV9; j_call: TRBJ2-7; d_call: TRBD2; clone_size: -; cdr3_nt: TGTGCCAGCAGCTCCTCCAGCGGGAGCCACTACGAGCAGTACTTC; cdr3_aa: CASSSSSGSHYEQYF
v_call: TRBV5-1; j_call: TRBJ2-7; d_call: -; clone_size: -; cdr3_nt: TGCGCCAGCAGCTTGGATCCAGGCTACGAGCAGTACTTC; cdr3_aa: CASSLDPGYEQYF
v_call: TRBV19; j_call: TRBJ1-5; d_call: -; clone_size: -; cdr3_nt: TGTGCCAGTACTGTCTATAGCAATCAGCCCCAGCATTTT; cdr3_aa: CASTVYSNQPQHF
v_call: TRBV7-9; j_call: TRBJ2-5; d_call: -; clone_size: few; cdr3_nt: TGTGCCAGCAGCTTAGAGTTTCGGGAGACCCAGTACTTC; cdr3_aa: CASSLEFRETQYF
v_call: TRBV19; j_call: TRBJ1-2; d_call: -; clone_size: few; cdr3_nt: TGTGCCAGTAGTATAGCGGTAAACTATGGCTACACCTTC; cdr3_aa: CASSIAVNYGYTF
v_call: TRBV28; j_call: TRBJ2-7; d_call: -; clone_size: few; cdr3_nt: TGTGCCAGCAGTTTATCTCAGGGACTCTACGAGCAGTACTTC; cdr3_aa: CASSLSQGLYEQYF